Listed here are 17 T cell receptor beta chains from one sample, sequenced in a study of cytotoxic CD8 clonotypes in ibrutinib-treated CLL. Only in-frame clones appear in the TCRdb table, and some are missing; sequencing was by immunoSEQ multiplex PCR. The sample consists of around 310,000 clones, roughly 79% of them appearing once. The specimen comprised PBMCs, sampled before ibrutinib treatment. These receptors all stem from a human donor with chronic lymphocytic leukemia.

The V call is TRBV18, the J call TRBJ2-5; the D gene is possibly TRBD1 (5 bases). Per germline, CDR1 KGHSH and CDR2 LQKENI. This CDR3 has 15 amino acids. The germline V and J ends were trimmed by 2 bases and 1 base, with 11 bases remaining between them. The CDR3 region is CASSPYQGFQETQYF. CDR3 nucleotides: TGTGCCAGCTCACCATACCAGGGTTTCCAAGAGACCCAGTACTTC.

The CDR3: CASSRTTGGYEQYF. CDR3 sequence (DNA): TGTGCCAGCAGCCGAACGACTGGGGGCTACGAGCAGTACTTC. The chain links TRBV7-2 to TRBJ2-7, with D perhaps TRBD1 or TRBD2 (5 bases each). Germline CDR1 reads SGHTA; CDR2 reads FQGNSA. This CDR3 has 14 residues. V was trimmed by 5 bases and J by 3 bases, leaving 14 bases between them. The full variable domain, its missing parts supplied by reference TRBV7-2 and TRBJ2-7, is GAGVSQSPSNKVTEKGKDVELRCDPISGHTALYWYRQSLGQGLEFLIYFQGNSAPDKSGLPSDRFSAERTGGSVSTLTIQRTQQEDSAVYLCASSRTTGGYEQYFGPGTRLTVT.

The chain recombines TRBV11-1 with TRBJ2-6; D is unclear. V was trimmed by 7 bases and J by 1 base, leaving 5 bases between them. This CDR3 contains 13 residues. Germline CDR1 and CDR2: SGHAT and FQDESV (reference sequence). CDR3 DNA sequence: TGTGCCAGCAACCCTTCTGGGGCCAACGTCCTGACTTTC. Translated, it gives CASNPSGANVLTF.

This chain links TRBV7-2 with TRBJ2-7; no firm D call. Trimming stripped 6 bases from V and 3 bases from J, with 12 bases between. The V gene's germline CDR1 is SGHTA and CDR2 FQGNSA. The CDR3 runs 13 residues. DNA of the CDR3: TGTGCCAGCAGTTCAGGCCAAAGCTACGAGCAGTACTTC. Encoded protein: CASSSGQSYEQYF.

The chain recombines TRBV28 with TRBJ1-4; D is uncertain. The CDR3 sequence is 15 residues long. Trimming shortened V by 6 bases and J by 3 bases, and 14 bases separated the two germline ends. Germline CDR1 reads MDHEN; CDR2 reads SYDVKM. CDR3 residues: CASSRWSGSNEKLFF. The DNA for the CDR3 is TGTGCCAGCAGCCGATGGTCGGGGTCTAATGAAAAACTGTTTTTT.

The V gene is TRBV10-3, the J gene TRBJ2-2, with D possibly matching TRBD2 (6 bases). Germline CDR1 reads ENHRY; CDR2 reads SYGVKD. V was clipped by 3 bases and J by 7 bases, with 24 bases between them. This CDR3 region has 18 residues. The chain's CDR3 is CAISENPVVSGEGGELFF. The DNA of the CDR3 is TGTGCCATCAGTGAAAACCCCGTCGTTAGCGGAGAGGGCGGGGAGCTGTTTTTT.

This chain links TRBV14 with TRBJ2-2; D may be TRBD2 (5 bases). Germline V gene sequence: CDR1 SGHDN, CDR2 FVKESK. The CDR3 extends over 16 amino acids. V was trimmed by 4 bases and J by 2 bases, leaving 14 bases between them. The CDR3: CASSPRADINTGELFF. CDR3 nucleotide sequence: TGTGCCAGCAGCCCCCGAGCGGATATCAACACCGGGGAGCTGTTTTTT.

The V gene is TRBV12-5, the J gene TRBJ1-5, with 8 bases lining up with TRBD1. CDR1 and CDR2 (germline): LGHNT, FRNRAP. The CDR3 has 15 amino acids. V lost 6 bases to trimming and J lost 0 bases; unmatched junction nucleotides: 4. CDR3 nucleotide sequence: TGTGCTAGTGGATTCGGACAGGGTAGCAATCAGCCCCAGCATTTT. This translates into CASGFGQGSNQPQHF. Full variable domain (missing parts from reference TRBV12-5 and TRBJ1-5): DARVTQTPRHKVTEMGQEVTMRCQPILGHNTVFWYRQTMMQGLELLAYFRNRAPLDDSGMPKDRFSAEMPDATLATLKIQPSEPRDSAVYFCASGFGQGSNQPQHFGDGTRLSIL.

This chain links TRBV19 with TRBJ1-5; tentative D call: TRBD1 (5 bases). Trimming took off 8 bases at V and 3 bases at J, with 11 bases between the two ends. Germline V gene lookup returns CDR1 LNHDA and CDR2 SQIVND (reference sequence). This CDR3 contains 13 residues. CDR3 in DNA: TGTGCCAGTTCGACAGTTTTCAATCAGCCCCAGCATTTT. Amino acids: CASSTVFNQPQHF.

J is TRBJ1-1 and V is TRBV23-1, with TRBD1 matching over 7 bases. TRBV23-1 is sorted into the ORF group, with uncertain function. The trim removed 1 base at V and 1 base at J, leaving 9 bases unmatched. The CDR3 runs 17 residues. CDR3 nucleotide sequence: TGCGCCAGCAGTCAATGGGTGGGACAGATCCAGAACACTGAAGCTTTCTTT. It codes for CASSQWVGQIQNTEAFF.

The gene calls are TRBV27 and TRBJ2-5; D may be TRBD1 or TRBD2 (6 bases each). Near its end, the DNA agrees better with TRBJ2-7, so the J call may be wrong. The CDR3 runs to 15 residues. CDR1 is MNHEY and CDR2 is SMNVEV in the germline V gene (reference sequence). The DNA for the CDR3 is TGTGCCAGCAGTTTAAAAGGGGGGTTATCCTACGAGCAGTACTTC. Protein product: CASSLKGGLSYEQYF.

V usage is TRBV18 and J usage is TRBJ2-2; 7 nucleotides agree with TRBD1. The ends lost 1 base at V and 8 bases at J; junction bases unmatched: 10. Germline values: CDR1 KGHSH, CDR2 LQKENI. This CDR3 is built from 16 residues. Written as DNA, the CDR3 is TGTGCCAGCTCACCACGTCCCACAGGGGAGTTGGGGGAGCTGTTTTTT. It translates to CASSPRPTGELGELFF.

The chain links TRBV4-3 to TRBJ1-2; perhaps TRBD1 as D (5 bases). Trimming cost V 0 bases and J 6 bases, with 11 bases left between them. The germline V gene encodes CDR1 LGHNA and CDR2 YSLEER. This CDR3 is 14 amino acids long. Written as DNA, the CDR3 is TGCGCCAGCAGCCAAGAGAGCGGCAGGGATGGCTACACCTTC. Translation: CASSQESGRDGYTF.

This clone has only a few counts. The rearrangement links TRBV18 to TRBJ2-7; D call uncertain. Germline values: CDR1 KGHSH, CDR2 LQKENI. The CDR3 sequence is 12 residues long. The V gene lost 3 bases and the J gene lost 4 bases, with 7 bases spanning the gap. The CDR3 reads CASSPIAYEQYF. The DNA of the CDR3 is TGTGCCAGCTCACCGATTGCATACGAGCAGTACTTC. The variable domain in full, with the rest retrieved from reference TRBV18 and TRBJ2-7, is NAGVMQNPRHLVRRRGQEARLRCSPMKGHSHVYWYRQLPEEGLKFMVYLQKENIIDESGMPKERFSAEFPKEGPSILRIQQVVRGDSAAYFCASSPIAYEQYFGPGTRLTVT.

V usage is TRBV30 and J usage is TRBJ2-2; D may be TRBD1 (6 bases). V lost 4 bases, J lost 2 bases, and 11 bases lay in between. Per germline, CDR1 GTSNPN and CDR2 SVGIG (reference sequence). The CDR3 spans 14 residues. The CDR3 DNA reads as TGTGCCTGGATTAGACAGGCAAACACCGGGGAGCTGTTTTTT. This codes for CAWIRQANTGELFF. Filled out from reference TRBV30 and TRBJ2-2, the complete variable domain reads SQTIHQWPATLVQPVGSPLSLECTVEGTSNPNLYWYRQAAGRGLQLLFYSVGIGQISSEVPQNLSASRPQDRQFILSSKKLLLSDSGFYLCAWIRQANTGELFFGEGSRLTVL.

The CDR3 loop is CASSSYSGTPGSYNEQFF. The CDR3 coding sequence is TGTGCCAGCAGCTCCTACTCCGGGACCCCGGGATCCTACAATGAGCAGTTCTTC. The gene calls are TRBV7-9 and TRBJ2-1; D might be TRBD1 or TRBD2, each matching 5 bases. Looked up from germline, CDR1 is SEHNR and CDR2 is FQNEAQ (reference sequence). V was pared by 4 bases and J by 1 base, with 20 bases between. This CDR3 comprises 18 residues.

The V gene is TRBV28, the J gene TRBJ2-2; 10 bases map to TRBD2. The germline gives CDR1 MDHEN, CDR2 SYDVKM. Trimming at V came to 2 bases and at J to 5 bases, leaving 11 bases not matched to a gene. The CDR3 length is 18 residues. The chain's CDR3 is CASSLRASGSRLTGELFF. The CDR3 bases are TGTGCCAGCAGTTTACGGGCTAGCGGGAGTAGATTAACCGGGGAGCTGTTTTTT.